One and the same sample provided the 15 T cell receptor beta chains below, sequenced in a study of blood T cell repertoires in COVID-19. The method was immunoSEQ multiplex PCR; TCRdb's version includes in-frame clones alone and lacks a portion of them. The data hold 95,000 to 150,000 clones, with about four fifths observed a single time. What was sequenced was PBMCs or T cells enriched from blood (not recorded which). Receptor source: a woman aged 30 to 39 who had recovered from COVID-19.

Notes on this clone: Mismatch with germline at one junction end may stem from a read error. The V gene is TRBV7-7, the J gene TRBJ1-3; D might be TRBD1 (5 bases). This CDR3 has 17 residues. Germline CDR1 reads SSHAT; CDR2 reads FNYEAQ (reference sequence). The CDR3 bases are TGTGCTAGCAGCCCCTCAGGGCCCGCCATCTCTGGAAACACCATATATTTT. It codes for CASSPSGPAISGNTIYF.

The rearrangement uses TRBV28 and TRBJ2-3, with 14 bases fitting TRBD2. This CDR3 contains 16 residues. V lost 5 bases, J lost 8 bases, and 9 bases stayed unmatched. CDR1 and CDR2 (germline): MDHEN, SYDVKM. The CDR3 loop is CASSPPTSGRAGTQYF. CDR3 nucleotide sequence: TGTGCCAGCAGTCCTCCGACTAGCGGGAGGGCCGGTACGCAGTATTTT.

The chain couples TRBV14 to TRBJ2-7; TRBD2 is a possible D gene (6 bases). The germline gives CDR1 SGHDN, CDR2 FVKESK. V was clipped by 0 bases and J by 4 bases, with 16 bases between them. This CDR3 spans 16 amino acids. CDR3 in amino acids: CASSQEGTSFVYEQYF. CDR3 coding DNA: TGTGCCAGCAGCCAAGAGGGAACTAGCTTCGTATACGAGCAGTACTTC.

V is TRBV7-2 and J is TRBJ2-7; TRBD2 aligns across 8 bases. CDR1 is SGHTA and CDR2 is FQGNSA in the germline V gene. The CDR3 is 15 residues long. V was pared by 5 bases and J by 0 bases, with 6 bases of the junction left unmatched. CDR3 sequence reads: CASSMGLGSSYEQYF. The CDR3 DNA reads as TGTGCCAGCAGCATGGGACTAGGGTCCTCCTACGAGCAGTACTTC.

The chain is built from TRBV28 and TRBJ1-5, with D possibly TRBD1 on 6 matching bases. The CDR3 loop spans 15 amino acids. Trimming took 3 bases from V and 9 from J, leaving 18 bases between them. The germline V gene has CDR1 MDHEN and CDR2 SYDVKM. The CDR3 region has the DNA TGTGCCAGCAGTTTTGTCAACAGGGAGAGTTGGCCCCAGCATTTT. Translation: CASSFVNRESWPQHF.

The chain has TRBV20-1 and TRBJ1-6, with D perhaps TRBD1 (5 bases). Germline CDR1 reads DFQATT; CDR2 reads SNEGSKA (reference sequence). V was trimmed by 6 bases and J by 15 bases, leaving 15 bases between them. This CDR3 is 11 amino acids long. The CDR3 protein is CSARVGGILHF. CDR3 DNA: TGCAGTGCCCGAGTCGGGGGGATCCTCCACTTT.

Comment on this clone: One end of the junction is discordant with germline, which a read error may explain. J is TRBJ1-4 and V is TRBV7-9; TRBD1 aligns across 7 bases. Germline V gene lookup returns CDR1 SEHNR and CDR2 FQNEAQ (reference sequence). The CDR3 has 15 amino acids. As DNA, the CDR3 is TGTGCCAGCAGTTTAGGGGACAGTTGGGTCGGAAAACTGTTTTTT. It encodes CASSLGDSWVGKLFF.

The chain has TRBV9 and TRBJ2-3; tentatively, D is TRBD1 (6 bases). Looked up from germline, CDR1 is SGDLS and CDR2 is YYNGEE. The CDR3 totals 17 residues. Between the trimmed V and J ends, which lost 3 bases and 3 bases, there was a span of 20 bases. The DNA for the CDR3 is TGTGCCAGCAGCGCACCGAGGGGGTTAGAGGCTACAGATACGCAGTATTTT. Residues: CASSAPRGLEATDTQYF.

This clone is a singleton in its sample. J is TRBJ1-1 and V is TRBV24-1; unclear D gene. The CDR3 spans 12 residues. From germline, CDR1 is KGHDR and CDR2 SFDVKD. The ends were cut back, 2 bases at V and 11 bases at J, with 11 bases in the middle. CDR3 residues: CATSDSYRRAFF. CDR3 nucleotide sequence: TGTGCCACCAGTGATTCCTACAGAAGGGCTTTCTTT.

The chain uses TRBV14 and TRBJ2-7; a weak D match, TRBD1 (7 bases). Trimming pared 1 base from V and 2 bases from J, leaving 12 bases between. From germline, CDR1 is SGHDN and CDR2 FVKESK. This CDR3 is 15 amino acids long. CDR3 loop: CASSQVGGTAYEQYF. CDR3 DNA: TGTGCCAGCAGCCAAGTAGGCGGGACAGCCTACGAGCAGTACTTC.

The gene calls are TRBV7-3 and TRBJ2-3, with a possible D match to TRBD1 (5 bases). V dropped 5 bases and J dropped 2 bases, with 17 bases sitting between them. Per germline, CDR1 SGHTA and CDR2 FQGTGA. CDR3 size: 16 residues. The CDR3 region is CASSTMGLLNTDTQYF. In DNA form, the CDR3 reads TGTGCCAGCAGCACAATGGGGCTACTTAACACAGATACGCAGTATTTT.

V gene TRBV14 combines with J gene TRBJ2-7, with a possible D match to TRBD2 (6 bases). Germline loops: CDR1 SGHDN, CDR2 FVKESK. V was cut by 6 bases and J by 2 bases, with 20 bases left in between. The CDR3 loop spans 16 amino acids. CDR3 DNA: TGTGCCAGCAGTGCATCGATCGGGGGTTCAACCTACGAGCAGTACTTC. Protein product: CASSASIGGSTYEQYF.

The J gene is TRBJ2-5, the V gene TRBV19; 9 bases map to TRBD1. The CDR3 spans 16 residues. Germline trimming cut 4 bases from V and 4 bases from J; bases unmatched to any gene: 10. Germline V gives CDR1 LNHDA, CDR2 SQIVND (reference sequence). CDR3 bases: TGTGCCAGTAGTAGCTATGGACAGGGGTTAGCAGAGACCCAGTACTTC. This encodes CASSSYGQGLAETQYF.

V gene TRBV5-5 combines with J gene TRBJ2-1, with D perhaps TRBD1 (6 bases). The V gene's germline CDR1 is SGHKS and CDR2 YYEKEE (reference sequence). The CDR3 loop spans 14 amino acids. The ends were cut back, 4 bases at V and 9 bases at J, with 17 bases in the middle. This CDR3 is CASSQGTGWGEQFF. The CDR3 coding sequence is TGTGCCAGCAGCCAAGGCACAGGGTGGGGTGAGCAGTTCTTC.

The chain joins TRBV11-1 to TRBJ1-2, with 9 bases that match TRBD1. Germline values: CDR1 SGHAT, CDR2 FQDESV (reference sequence). The CDR3 is made up of 14 amino acids. V trimming: 3 bases; J trimming: 5 bases; junction bases outside the gene matches: 4. The CDR3 DNA sequence: TGTGCCAGCAGCTTCGGGACAGGGTGGTATGGCTACACCTTC. The encoded protein is CASSFGTGWYGYTF.